This TCR beta chain was retrieved from a study of early T cells in non-severe SARS-CoV-2 infection. One entry per CDR3 protein results from TCRdb running MiXCR on the 5' RACE reads. The sample contains about 69,000 distinct CDR3 sequences, around 11% of which appear only once. V lost 6 bases, J lost 5 bases, and 5 bases stayed unmatched. The CDR3 length is 13 residues. Germline V lookup: CDR1 MNHNY, CDR2 SVGAGI (reference sequence). The sequenced material came from whole blood. V and J are TRBV6-6 and TRBJ2-7; the match to TRBD1 covers 9 bases. This TCR was sampled from an adult who was a healthcare worker with PCR-confirmed SARS-CoV-2 infection or an uninfected control (not recorded which). The chain's CDR3 is CASSGDRVNEQYF. The CDR3 DNA sequence: TGTGCCAGCAGCGGGGACAGGGTAAACGAGCAGTACTTC.